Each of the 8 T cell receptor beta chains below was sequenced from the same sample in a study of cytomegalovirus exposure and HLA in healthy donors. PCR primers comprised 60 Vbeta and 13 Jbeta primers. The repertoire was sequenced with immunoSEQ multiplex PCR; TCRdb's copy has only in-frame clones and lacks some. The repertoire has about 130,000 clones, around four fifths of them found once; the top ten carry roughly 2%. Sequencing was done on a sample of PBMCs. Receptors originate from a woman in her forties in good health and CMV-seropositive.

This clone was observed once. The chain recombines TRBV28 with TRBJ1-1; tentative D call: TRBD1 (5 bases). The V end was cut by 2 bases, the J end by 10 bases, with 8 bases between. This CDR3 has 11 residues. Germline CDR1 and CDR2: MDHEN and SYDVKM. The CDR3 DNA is TGTGCCAGCAGTTTAGTCAGGGCAGCTTTCTTT. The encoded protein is CASSLVRAAFF. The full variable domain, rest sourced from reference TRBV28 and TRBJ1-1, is DVKVTQSSRYLVKRTGEKVFLECVQDMDHENMFWYRQDPGLGLRLIYFSYDVKMKEKGDIPEGYSVSREKKERFSLILESASTNQTSMYLCASSLVRAAFFGQGTRLTVV.

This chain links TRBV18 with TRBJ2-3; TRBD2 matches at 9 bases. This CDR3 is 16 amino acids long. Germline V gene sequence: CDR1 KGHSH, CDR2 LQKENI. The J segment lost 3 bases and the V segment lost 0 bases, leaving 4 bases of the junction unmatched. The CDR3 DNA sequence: TGTGCCAGCTCACCACCTAGCGGGAGTGTGACAGATACGCAGTATTTT. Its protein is CASSPPSGSVTDTQYF.

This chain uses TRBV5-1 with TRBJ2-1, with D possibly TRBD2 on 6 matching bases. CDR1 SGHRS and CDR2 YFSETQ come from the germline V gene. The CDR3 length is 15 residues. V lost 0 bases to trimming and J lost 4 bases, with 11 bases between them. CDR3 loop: CASSLGAAGYNEQFF. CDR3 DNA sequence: TGCGCCAGCAGCTTGGGGGCGGCGGGGTACAATGAGCAGTTCTTC.

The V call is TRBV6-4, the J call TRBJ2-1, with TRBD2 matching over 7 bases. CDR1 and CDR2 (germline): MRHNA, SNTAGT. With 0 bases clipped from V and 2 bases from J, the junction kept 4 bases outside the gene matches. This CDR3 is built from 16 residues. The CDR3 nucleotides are TGTGCCAGCAGTGACTCAAGCGGGGCAACCTACAATGAGCAGTTCTTC. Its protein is CASSDSSGATYNEQFF.

CDR3 sequence: CSVGLTSGITDTQYF. The CDR3 DNA follows: TGCAGCGTTGGTTTGACTAGCGGGATAACAGATACGCAGTATTTT. The rearrangement uses TRBV29-1 and TRBJ2-3; 11 bases agree with TRBD2. With V trimmed by 4 bases and J by 3 bases, 6 bases remained unmatched. The germline gives CDR1 SQVTM, CDR2 ANQGSEA. CDR3 length: 15 amino acids.

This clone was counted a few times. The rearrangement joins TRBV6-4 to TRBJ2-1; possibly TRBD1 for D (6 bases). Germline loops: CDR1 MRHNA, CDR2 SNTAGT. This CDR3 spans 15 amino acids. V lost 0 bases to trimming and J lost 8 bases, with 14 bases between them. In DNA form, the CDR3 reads TGTGCCAGCAGTGACTCAAAACAGGGAAAAGATGAGCAGTTCTTC. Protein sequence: CASSDSKQGKDEQFF.

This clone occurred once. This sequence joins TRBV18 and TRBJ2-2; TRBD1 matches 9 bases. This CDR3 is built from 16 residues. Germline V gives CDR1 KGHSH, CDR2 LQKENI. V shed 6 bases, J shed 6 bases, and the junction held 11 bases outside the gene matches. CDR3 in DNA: TGTGCCAGCTCGGCCGGTGGGACAGGGAGTTCCGGGGAGCTGTTTTTT. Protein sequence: CASSAGGTGSSGELFF.

In DNA form, the CDR3 reads TGTGCCAGCTCAAGCCCGCAGGCCCTCCACTACGAGCAGTACTTC. It translates to CASSSPQALHYEQYF. The chain uses TRBV18 and TRBJ2-7; D remains ambiguous. The CDR3 loop spans 15 amino acids. Germline CDR1 KGHSH, CDR2 LQKENI. V was cut by 5 bases and J by 3 bases, with 17 bases left in between.